Given below is one TCR beta chain in context. Its antigen remains unknown. At one end the junction does not follow the germline gene, possibly because of a read error. This sample is part of a study of post-analysis software for immune sequencing data. Background on the study: Patients with relapsing-remitting, secondary progressive and progressive-relapsing multiple sclerosis courses were all represented. Study results and limitations: TRBV segments more frequent in patients than in controls numbered five and included TRBV5-6, TRBV5-1 and TRBV20-1.

cDNA libraries for TCR beta contained unique molecular identifiers. Each CDR3 protein is one row after TCRdb ran MiXCR on the PCR reads. Found here are fewer than 850,000 distinct CDR3 sequences, roughly 27% of them singletons; the top ten hold about 0.5%. CDR1 is SQVTM, CDR2 ANQGSEA, per germline. This CDR3 has 12 residues. The sequenced sample consisted of blood. This chain links TRBV29-1 with TRBJ2-7, with D uncertain. The origin of this receptor is a girl between 10 and 17 years old with multiple sclerosis. DNA for the CDR3: TGCAGCGTCCGATGGGGAAGTTACGAGCCGTACTTC. Encoded protein: CSVRWGSYEPYF.